A selection of T cell receptor beta chains follows, all from one sample in a study of blood T cell repertoires in COVID-19. Sequenced by immunoSEQ multiplex PCR; TCRdb stores in-frame clones only, minus some. The data show about 210,000 clones, 82% seen once. Sequencing was done on a sample of peripheral blood. Every receptor here comes from a woman aged 65 to 85 with COVID-19, enrolled during active disease. Both conserved end residues are part of each CDR3. D genes are given only for firm matches. A clone size is listed for some rows: how often the clone was seen (once, few, many), or a class if it is expanded.

clone_size	j_call	v_call	d_call	cdr3_nt	cdr3_aa
NA	TRBJ2-1	TRBV6-2/TRBV6-3	NA	TGTGCCAGCAGCTGGACTAAGCTCTGGTTCTTC	CASSWTKLWFF
NA	TRBJ2-1	TRBV6-5	NA	TGTGCCAGCAGTTGGGGGGATGAGCAGTTCTTC	CASSWGDEQFF
NA	TRBJ2-5	TRBV6-5	NA	TGTGCCAGCAGTTACTCCCCCAGGGAGACCCAGTACTTC	CASSYSPRETQYF
NA	TRBJ2-1	TRBV28	NA	TGTGCCAGCAGCCGAGAGTACAATGAGCAGTTCTTC	CASSREYNEQFF
NA	TRBJ1-2	TRBV3-1/TRBV3-2	NA	TGTGCCAGCAGCCAAGAGATCAGGGAAGGCTACACCTTC	CASSQEIREGYTF
NA	TRBJ1-1	TRBV5-1	NA	TGCGCCAGCAGCTTGGGAGGGGCGCGGGGGACTGAAGCTTTCTTT	CASSLGGARGTEAFF
once	TRBJ1-5	TRBV18	NA	TGTGCCAGCTCACCAGATCGGAATCAGCCCCAGCATTTT	CASSPDRNQPQHF
NA	TRBJ2-2	TRBV5-1	TRBD1	TGCGCCAGCAGCGGGACAGGGGGCACCGGGGAGCTGTTTTTT	CASSGTGGTGELFF
NA	TRBJ2-7	TRBV6-2/TRBV6-3	NA	TGTGCCAGCAGTTACTTCGACGAGCAGTACTTC	CASSYFDEQYF
NA	TRBJ1-1	TRBV18	TRBD1	TGTGCCAGCTCACAGGGGGCGGTTACTGAAGCTTTCTTT	CASSQGAVTEAFF
NA	TRBJ2-1	TRBV5-4	TRBD2	TGTGCCGTGAGTAGCGGGAGTATGAATGAGCAGTTCTTC	CAVSSGSMNEQFF
NA	TRBJ2-7	TRBV28	TRBD1	TGTGCCAGCAAGACAGGGTACAACGAGCAGTACTTC	CASKTGYNEQYF
NA	TRBJ2-3	TRBV7-9	NA	TGTGCCAGCAGCTTATCAGGCGGGGCCACAGATACGCAGTATTTT	CASSLSGGATDTQYF
NA	TRBJ1-4	TRBV11-2	NA	TGTGCCAGCAGCTTAGGTCAGTCCAATGAAAAACTGTTTTTT	CASSLGQSNEKLFF
NA	TRBJ1-5	TRBV28	TRBD1	TGTGCCAGCAGTTTGAGGGGGACAGGGGTTAGCAATCAGCCCCAGCATTTT	CASSLRGTGVSNQPQHF
NA	TRBJ1-1	TRBV7-2	NA	TGTGCCAGCAGCTGGAGGGCAACCCGCAACACTGAAGCTTTCTTT	CASSWRATRNTEAFF
NA	TRBJ1-4	TRBV2	TRBD1	TGTGCCAGCAGTGGGGACAGGGGGAGTGGGGAAAAACTGTTTTTT	CASSGDRGSGEKLFF
NA	TRBJ2-5	TRBV7-9	NA	TGTGCCAGCAGCTTTGGTGGTGGGAGGGAGACCCAGTACTTC	CASSFGGGRETQYF
NA	TRBJ1-1	TRBV18	NA	TGTGCCAGCTCATCTGTTACAGCAAACACTGAAGCTTTCTTT	CASSSVTANTEAFF
NA	TRBJ1-4	TRBV5-1	NA	TGCGCCAGCAGCTTGGCAGGGTCAGGGGAAAAACTGTTTTTT	CASSLAGSGEKLFF
NA	TRBJ1-1	TRBV7-9	NA	TGTGCCAGCAGCTTGCGGACAGTGGGAGCTTTCTTT	CASSLRTVGAFF
NA	TRBJ2-2	TRBV3-1/TRBV3-2	TRBD2	TGTGCCAGCAGCCCGAGGACTAGCGCGGACACCGGGGAGCTGTTTTTT	CASSPRTSADTGELFF
NA	TRBJ1-6	TRBV6-5	TRBD1	TGTGCCAGCATGGGACAGCTAAATTCACCCCTCCACTTT	CASMGQLNSPLHF
NA	TRBJ2-7	TRBV2	NA	TGTGCCAGCAGTGGGCAGGCTGAGTACGAGCAGTACTTC	CASSGQAEYEQYF
NA	TRBJ2-5	TRBV7-2	NA	TGTGCCAGCAGCTTCCGATCCTCTTTAGCGGCAAAGGAGACCCAGTACTTC	CASSFRSSLAAKETQYF
medium-sized	TRBJ2-5	TRBV3-1/TRBV3-2	NA	TGTGCCAGCAGCCAAGATAGTATGGACAGTCAAGAGACCCAGTACTTC	CASSQDSMDSQETQYF
NA	TRBJ2-3	TRBV28	NA	TGTGCCAGCAGTATATACAGGGTCTTCGGCACAGATACGCAGTATTTT	CASSIYRVFGTDTQYF
NA	TRBJ1-2	TRBV2	TRBD1	TGTGCCAGCAGGGATCCGGGACAGGGGGCCGGGGGCTACACCTTC	CASRDPGQGAGGYTF
once	TRBJ1-5	TRBV7-9	NA	TGTGCCAGCAGCTTAGTGGGGTCAGGGGATCAGCCCCAGCATTTT	CASSLVGSGDQPQHF
few	TRBJ1-2	TRBV18	NA	TGTGCCAGCTCACCTTCTACAGGGAAAAACTATGGCTACACCTTC	CASSPSTGKNYGYTF
NA	TRBJ2-3	TRBV29-1	NA	TGCAGCGTACAGGGTAGAGTTACAGATACGCAGTATTTT	CSVQGRVTDTQYF
NA	TRBJ2-2	TRBV18	TRBD2	TGTGCCAGCTCACCACTGCTAGCGGGGGTGACCGGGGAGCTGTTTTTT	CASSPLLAGVTGELFF
NA	TRBJ1-2	TRBV30	TRBD1	TGTGCCTGGAGGACCCCAGGGGGCGTTTATGGCTACACCTTC	CAWRTPGGVYGYTF